The TCR beta chain described here comes from a study of blood T cell repertoires in COVID-19. Study at large: PBMCs, B-cell-depleted T cells, or T cells provided the cDNA or gDNA that made up the material.

The assay was immunoSEQ multiplex PCR, and TCRdb's table has in-frame clones only and misses some. The sample includes more than 90,000 clones, about 85% of them seen just once. The J segment lost 5 bases and the V segment lost 2 bases, leaving 8 bases of the junction unmatched. The CDR3 has 16 amino acids. Per germline, CDR1 SGHNT and CDR2 YYREEE (reference sequence). The chain uses TRBV5-4 and TRBJ2-5; 11 nucleotides match TRBD1. The specimen sequenced was peripheral blood. This sequence was found in a human donor in a cohort sampled during active COVID-19. CDR3 amino acids: CASSFPRTGGGETQYF. CDR3 in DNA: TGTGCCAGCAGCTTCCCCCGGACAGGGGGCGGGGAGACCCAGTACTTC.